This paragraph covers one T cell receptor (beta chain) sequence. The entry originates in a study of CD8+ T cells in alopecia areata. Whole-study context: Patients took tofacitinib for 6 to 18 months, followed by 6 drug-free months.

Specified treatment: oral pan-JAK inhibitor, 5-10 mg twice daily. Sequencing used cDNA as its template, made by extracting RNA and reverse transcribing it. The data were produced by immunoSEQ multiplex PCR, yet TCRdb's version contains in-frame clones alone and is incomplete. The sample has about 180,000 clones, 40% to 55% seen once. The TCR comes from a human donor with alopecia areata. This specimen was CD8+ T cells sorted from blood, taken around week 54, from a patient treated with tofacitinib.

CDR3 loop: CASSQGRDGQSEQYF. CDR3 DNA: TGCGCCAGCAGCCAAGGCAGGGACGGCCAAAGTGAGCAGTACTTC. V gene TRBV4-1 combines with J gene TRBJ2-7; D is perhaps TRBD1 or TRBD2 (5 bases each). Germline V CDR1 and CDR2: MGHRA, YSYEKL. The V end was cut by 1 base, the J end by 7 bases, with 17 bases between. This CDR3 contains 15 residues.